This T cell receptor (beta chain) emerged from a study of blood T cell repertoires in COVID-19. Source study methods: Using reference gene primer amplification, nucleated cell counts were estimated. Measured with immunoSEQ multiplex PCR; TCRdb has only the in-frame clones, and not every one. That table supplies the V and J calls and clone size; D and trimming were determined from the DNA. Of some 260,000 clones in the sample, about 85% are singletons; the top ten hold 3%. The CDR3 consists of 14 residues. The J segment lost 3 bases and the V segment lost 5 bases, leaving 3 bases of the junction unmatched. The germline V gene encodes CDR1 LNHDA and CDR2 SQIVND (reference sequence).

The V gene is TRBV19, the J gene TRBJ2-7, with 11 positions matching TRBD1. The sequenced material came from peripheral blood. This clonotype was sampled from a man aged 18-30 years with active or convalescent COVID-19. The DNA for the CDR3 is TGTGCCAGTAGTCCAGGGACAGGGGGCTACGAGCAGTACTTC. Translation: CASSPGTGGYEQYF.